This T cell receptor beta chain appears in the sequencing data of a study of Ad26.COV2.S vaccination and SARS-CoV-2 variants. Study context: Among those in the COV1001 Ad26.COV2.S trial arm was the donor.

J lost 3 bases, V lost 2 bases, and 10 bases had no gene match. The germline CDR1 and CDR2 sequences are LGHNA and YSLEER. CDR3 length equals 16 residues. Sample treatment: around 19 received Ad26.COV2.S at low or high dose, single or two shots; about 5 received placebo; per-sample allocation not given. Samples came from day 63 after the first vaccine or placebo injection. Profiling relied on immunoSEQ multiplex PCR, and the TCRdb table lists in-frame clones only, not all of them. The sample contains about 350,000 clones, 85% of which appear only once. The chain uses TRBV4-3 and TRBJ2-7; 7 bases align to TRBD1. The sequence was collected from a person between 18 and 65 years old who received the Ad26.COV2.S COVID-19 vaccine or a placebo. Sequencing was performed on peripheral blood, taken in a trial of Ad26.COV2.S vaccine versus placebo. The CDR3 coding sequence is TGCGCCAGCAGCCAAACCAGACAGGGCGTTTTCTACGAGCAGTACTTC. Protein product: CASSQTRQGVFYEQYF.